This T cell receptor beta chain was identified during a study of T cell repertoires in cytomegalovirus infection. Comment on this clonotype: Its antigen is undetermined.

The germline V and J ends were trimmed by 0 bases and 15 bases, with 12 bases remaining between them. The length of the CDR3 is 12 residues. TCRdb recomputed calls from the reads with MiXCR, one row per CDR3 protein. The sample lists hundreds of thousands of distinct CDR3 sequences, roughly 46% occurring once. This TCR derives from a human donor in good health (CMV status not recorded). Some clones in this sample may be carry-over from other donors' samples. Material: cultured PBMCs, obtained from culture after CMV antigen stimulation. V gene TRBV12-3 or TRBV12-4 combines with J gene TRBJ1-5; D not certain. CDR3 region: CASSLAVGNPHF. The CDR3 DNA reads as TGTGCCAGCAGTTTAGCGGTGGGGAATCCGCATTTT.